The 7 T cell receptor beta chains below come from one sample, sequenced in a study of blood T cell repertoires in COVID-19. Clones were read by immunoSEQ multiplex PCR, and TCRdb kept only the in-frame ones, dropping some. The table has about 190,000 clones, over 70% seen once. Material: peripheral blood. The source is a man in his sixties with active or convalescent COVID-19.

This clone was seen just once. The chain couples TRBV19 to TRBJ2-7, with TRBD2 matching 13 bases. Looked up from germline, CDR1 is LNHDA and CDR2 is SQIVND (reference sequence). The trim removed 3 bases at V and 1 base at J, leaving 0 bases unmatched. There are 15 residues in the CDR3. CDR3 sequence (DNA): TGTGCCAGTAGTATGGGACTAGCGGGATCCTACGAGCAGTACTTC. Protein product: CASSMGLAGSYEQYF.

V is TRBV6-2 or TRBV6-3 and J is TRBJ2-7; D is ambiguous. The length of the CDR3 is 14 residues. Looked up from germline, CDR1 is MNHEY and CDR2 is SVGEGT. Trimming took 0 bases from V and 2 from J, leaving 8 bases between them. The CDR3 here is CASSYSRPPYEQYF. The CDR3 DNA sequence: TGTGCCAGCAGTTACTCGAGGCCTCCCTACGAGCAGTACTTC.

The chain recombines TRBV7-2 with TRBJ2-5, with D maybe TRBD2 (5 bases). Germline V gene sequence: CDR1 SGHTA, CDR2 FQGNSA. V was trimmed by 5 bases and J by 2 bases, leaving 9 bases between them. This CDR3 comprises 13 residues. This chain's CDR3 is CASSTSGQETQYF. CDR3 nucleotide sequence: TGTGCCAGCAGCACCAGCGGTCAAGAGACCCAGTACTTC. The full variable domain, its missing parts supplied by reference TRBV7-2 and TRBJ2-5, is GAGVSQSPSNKVTEKGKDVELRCDPISGHTALYWYRQSLGQGLEFLIYFQGNSAPDKSGLPSDRFSAERTGGSVSTLTIQRTQQEDSAVYLCASSTSGQETQYFGPGTRLLVL.

As to this clone: This CDR3 is also generated by other DNA sequences in the sample. V gene TRBV5-1 combines with J gene TRBJ1-2; TRBD1 agrees at 7 bases. The V segment lost 1 base and the J segment 1 base; nucleotides outside the gene matches: 1. CDR1 is SGHRS and CDR2 is YFSETQ in the germline V gene. The CDR3 is made up of 14 amino acids. The CDR3 nucleotides read TGCGCCAGCAGCTTGCAGGGGGATAACTATGGCTACACCTTC. It translates to CASSLQGDNYGYTF.

This clone was counted once. DNA for the CDR3: TGTGCCAGCAGCCAAGATGGGGGTAGCGGGATCCCCTACGAGCAGTACTTC. Translating it yields CASSQDGGSGIPYEQYF. The rearrangement links TRBV3-1 (or the pseudogene TRBV3-2) to TRBJ2-7, with 8 positions matching TRBD2. CDR3 length: 17 residues. CDR1 LGHDT and CDR2 YNNKEL come from the germline V gene (reference sequence). The J segment lost 2 bases and the V segment lost 0 bases, leaving 9 bases of the junction unmatched.

This clone was seen only a few times. This chain uses TRBV4-1 with TRBJ1-5; no clear D. Trimming pared 4 bases from V and 0 bases from J, leaving 10 bases between. The length of the CDR3 is 15 residues. CDR1 and CDR2 from the germline V gene are MGHRA and YSYEKL. The CDR3 DNA sequence: TGCGCCAGCAGCCCAGGACTCGGTAGCAATCAGCCCCAGCATTTT. The encoded protein is CASSPGLGSNQPQHF.

The rearrangement uses TRBV18 and TRBJ2-3, with TRBD2 identical over 11 bases. Germline loops: CDR1 KGHSH, CDR2 LQKENI. The CDR3 sequence is 18 residues long. V trimming: 0 bases; J trimming: 0 bases; junction bases outside the gene matches: 5. The CDR3 DNA sequence: TGTGCCAGCTCACCACCGACTAGCGGGGATGCTAGCACAGATACGCAGTATTTT. Amino acid sequence: CASSPPTSGDASTDTQYF.